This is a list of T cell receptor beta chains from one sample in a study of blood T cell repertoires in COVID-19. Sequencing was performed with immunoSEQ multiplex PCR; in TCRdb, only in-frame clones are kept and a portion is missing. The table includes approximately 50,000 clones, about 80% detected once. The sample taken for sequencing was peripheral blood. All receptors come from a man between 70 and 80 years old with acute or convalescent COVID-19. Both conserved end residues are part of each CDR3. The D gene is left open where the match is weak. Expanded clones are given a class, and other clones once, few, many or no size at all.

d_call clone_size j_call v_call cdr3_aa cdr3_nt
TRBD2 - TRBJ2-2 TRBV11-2 CASSWRAGVIGELFF TGTGCCAGCAGCTGGAGGGCGGGGGTTATCGGGGAGCTGTTTTTT
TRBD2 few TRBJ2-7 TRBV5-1 CASSLTSEASYEQYF TGCGCCAGCAGCTTAACTAGCGAGGCTTCCTACGAGCAGTACTTC
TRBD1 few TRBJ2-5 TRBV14 CASSYDPTGEETQYF TGTGCCAGCAGCTACGATCCGACAGGGGAAGAGACCCAGTACTTC
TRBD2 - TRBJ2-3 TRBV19 CASSPRLAGDADTQYF TGTGCCAGTAGTCCGAGACTAGCGGGAGATGCAGATACGCAGTATTTT
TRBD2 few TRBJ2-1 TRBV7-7 CASSSSGTSGSSEQFF TGTGCCAGCAGCTCCTCCGGGACTAGCGGGAGCAGTGAGCAGTTCTTC
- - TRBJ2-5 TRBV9 CASSVVGGYQETQYF TGTGCCAGCAGCGTAGTCGGCGGGTACCAAGAGACCCAGTACTTC
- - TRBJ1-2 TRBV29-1 CSALGQRTSNYGYTF TGCAGCGCCCTTGGACAGAGAACATCAAACTATGGCTACACCTTC
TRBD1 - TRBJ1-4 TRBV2 CASRPGQGLGNEKLFF TGTGCCAGCAGGCCGGGACAGGGGCTCGGTAATGAAAAACTGTTTTTT
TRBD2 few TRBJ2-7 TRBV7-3 CASSLGASGRAEQYF TGTGCCAGCAGCTTAGGGGCTAGCGGGAGAGCCGAGCAGTACTTC
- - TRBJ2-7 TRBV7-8 CASSLRQEFSYEQYF TGTGCCAGCAGCTTGAGACAGGAGTTCTCCTACGAGCAGTACTTC
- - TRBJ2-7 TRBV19 CASSPRVTTYEQYF TGTGCCAGTAGTCCGCGGGTTACGACCTACGAGCAGTACTTC
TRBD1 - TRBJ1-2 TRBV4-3 CASSRETGTNYGYTF TGCGCCAGCAGCCGAGAGACAGGGACCAACTATGGCTACACCTTC
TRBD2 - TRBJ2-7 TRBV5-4 CASSREGGIGEQYF TGTGCCAGCAGCCGGGAGGGGGGGATTGGCGAGCAGTACTTC
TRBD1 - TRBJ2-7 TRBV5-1 CASSTGTGYLYEQYF TGCGCCAGCAGTACCGGGACAGGGTACCTTTACGAGCAGTACTTC
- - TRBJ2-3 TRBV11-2 CASSLDLTDTQYF TGTGCCAGCAGCTTAGATCTGACAGATACGCAGTATTTT
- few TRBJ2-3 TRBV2 CASSERSWRITDTQYF TGTGCCAGCAGTGAAAGATCGTGGCGGATCACAGATACGCAGTATTTT
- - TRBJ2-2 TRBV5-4 CASSFRSGDNTGELFF TGTGCCAGCAGCTTTCGCTCAGGGGATAACACCGGGGAGCTGTTTTTT
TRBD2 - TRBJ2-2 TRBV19 CASSILAGDLTGELFF TGTGCCAGTAGTATACTAGCGGGAGACCTCACCGGGGAGCTGTTTTTT
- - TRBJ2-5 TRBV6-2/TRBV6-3 CASSYGGLGETQYF TGTGCCAGCAGTTACGGAGGGTTGGGAGAGACCCAGTACTTC
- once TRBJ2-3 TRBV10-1 CASSVIESKRTDTQYF TGCGCCAGCAGTGTAATCGAGTCAAAGCGGACAGATACGCAGTATTTT
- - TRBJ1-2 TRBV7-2 CASSLAGQDYGYTF TGTGCCAGCAGCTTAGCGGGGCAGGACTATGGCTACACCTTC
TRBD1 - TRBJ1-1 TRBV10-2 CASRGQGGATEAFF TGCGCCAGTCGCGGACAGGGTGGTGCCACTGAAGCTTTCTTT
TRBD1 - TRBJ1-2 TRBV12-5 CASGTRGNYGYTF TGTGCTAGTGGTACCAGGGGGAACTATGGCTACACCTTC
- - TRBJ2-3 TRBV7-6 CASSPIYGGTTDTQYF TGTGCCAGCAGCCCAATCTATGGGGGGACCACAGATACGCAGTATTTT
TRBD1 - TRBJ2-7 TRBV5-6 CASSSDRAGQYF TGTGCCAGCAGCAGCGACAGGGCAGGGCAGTACTTC
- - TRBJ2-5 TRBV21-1 CASSANSPGTDQETQYF TGTGCCAGCAGCGCAAATTCTCCAGGGACAGACCAAGAGACCCAGTACTTC
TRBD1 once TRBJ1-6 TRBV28 CASRPSTGGSPLHF TGTGCCAGCAGACCCTCGACAGGGGGCTCACCCCTCCACTTT
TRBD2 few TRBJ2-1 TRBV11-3 CASSLGDSGGGNEQFF TGTGCCAGCAGCTTAGGCGATAGCGGGGGGGGCAATGAGCAGTTCTTC
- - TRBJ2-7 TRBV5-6 CASSSWSYSYEQYF TGTGCCAGCAGCTCTTGGAGTTATAGTTACGAGCAGTACTTC
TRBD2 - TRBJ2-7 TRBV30 CAWGTSGYEQYF TGTGCCTGGGGTACTAGCGGCTACGAGCAGTACTTC
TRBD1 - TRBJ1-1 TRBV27 CASRDRGLDTEAFF TGTGCCAGCAGAGACAGGGGGCTCGACACTGAAGCTTTCTTT
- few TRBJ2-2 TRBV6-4 CASSVAETGELFF TGTGCCAGCAGTGTAGCAGAGACCGGGGAGCTGTTTTTT
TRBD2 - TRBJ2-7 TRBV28 CASSARTSGGGEQYF TGTGCCAGCAGTGCCAGGACTAGCGGAGGGGGCGAGCAGTACTTC
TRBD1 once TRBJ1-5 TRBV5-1 CASSSLQGRLYNQPQHF TGCGCCAGCAGCTCACTACAGGGGAGGTTATACAATCAGCCCCAGCATTTT
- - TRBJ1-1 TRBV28 CASRRTVNTEAFF TGTGCCAGCAGACGTACAGTGAACACTGAAGCTTTCTTT
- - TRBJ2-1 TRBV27 CASSLGRPVSYNEQFF TGTGCCAGCAGTTTAGGGAGACCCGTCTCCTACAATGAGCAGTTCTTC
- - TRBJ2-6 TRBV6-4 CASSARVSGANVLTF TGTGCCAGCAGTGCGAGGGTCTCAGGGGCCAACGTCCTGACTTTC
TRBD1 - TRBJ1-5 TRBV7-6 CASSSGTGRGQPQHF TGTGCCAGCAGCTCCGGGACAGGGAGGGGGCAGCCCCAGCATTTT
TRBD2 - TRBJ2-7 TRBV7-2 CASSSPTSGSTYEQYF TGTGCCAGCAGCTCCCCGACTAGCGGGAGTACCTACGAGCAGTACTTC
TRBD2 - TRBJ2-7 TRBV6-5 CASSSGASGSHEQYF TGTGCCAGCAGTTCCGGAGCCAGCGGGAGCCACGAGCAGTACTTC
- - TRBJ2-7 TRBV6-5 CAAMGLSYEQYF TGTGCAGCTATGGGCCTCTCCTACGAGCAGTACTTC
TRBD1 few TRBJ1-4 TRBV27 CASSFGQGALGEKLFF TGTGCCAGCAGTTTCGGACAGGGGGCTCTAGGGGAAAAACTGTTTTTT
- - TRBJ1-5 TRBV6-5 CASSYSRWGRQPQHF TGTGCCAGCAGTTACTCGAGATGGGGGCGTCAGCCCCAGCATTTT
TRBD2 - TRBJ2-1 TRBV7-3 CASSLSSNSGGLVF TGTGCCAGCAGCTTAAGTAGTAATTCGGGGGGACTGGTCTTC